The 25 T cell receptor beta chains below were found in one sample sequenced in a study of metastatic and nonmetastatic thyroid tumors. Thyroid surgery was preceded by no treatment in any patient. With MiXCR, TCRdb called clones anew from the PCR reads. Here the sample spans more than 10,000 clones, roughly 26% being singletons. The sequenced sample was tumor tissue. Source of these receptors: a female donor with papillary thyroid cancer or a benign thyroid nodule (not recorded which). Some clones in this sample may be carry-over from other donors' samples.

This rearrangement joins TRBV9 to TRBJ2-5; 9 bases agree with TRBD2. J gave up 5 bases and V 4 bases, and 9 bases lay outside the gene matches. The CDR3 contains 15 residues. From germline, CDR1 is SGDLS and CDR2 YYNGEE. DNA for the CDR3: TGTGCCAGCAGCCCTAGTGGCGGGAGGGGGGAGACCCAGTACTTC. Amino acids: CASSPSGGRGETQYF.

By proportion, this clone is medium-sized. The CDR3 loop reads CASETTGIGELFF. The CDR3 DNA reads TGTGCTAGTGAAACGACAGGGATCGGGGAGCTGTTTTTT. This chain joins TRBV12-5 and TRBJ2-2, with TRBD1 matching over 7 bases. This CDR3 has 13 residues. J was trimmed by 7 bases and V by 7 bases; bases with no gene match: 6. Germline assignment: CDR1 LGHNT and CDR2 FRNRAP.

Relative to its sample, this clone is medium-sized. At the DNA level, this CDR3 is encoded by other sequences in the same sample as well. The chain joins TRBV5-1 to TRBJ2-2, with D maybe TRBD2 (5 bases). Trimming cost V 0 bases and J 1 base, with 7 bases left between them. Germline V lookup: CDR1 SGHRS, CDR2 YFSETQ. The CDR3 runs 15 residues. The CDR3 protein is CASSLDGRNTGELFF. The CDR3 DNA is TGCGCCAGCAGCTTGGATGGGAGGAACACCGGGGAGCTGTTTTTT.

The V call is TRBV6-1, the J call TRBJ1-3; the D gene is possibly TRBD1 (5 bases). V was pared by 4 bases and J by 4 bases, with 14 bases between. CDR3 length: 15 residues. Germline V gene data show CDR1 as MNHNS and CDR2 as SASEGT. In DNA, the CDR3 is TGTGCCAGCAGTGCACCCGGGACGGGGGGAAACACCATATATTTT. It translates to CASSAPGTGGNTIYF.

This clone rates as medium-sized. The DNA of the CDR3 is TGTGCCAGCAGCCAAGACTCCGGGGGGCTTTTCGAGCAGTACTTC. It translates to CASSQDSGGLFEQYF. V is TRBV7-6 and J is TRBJ2-7; possible D gene TRBD2, 7 bases. Per the germline V gene, CDR1 is SGHVS and CDR2 is FNYEAQ. The V and J ends lost 5 bases and 6 bases respectively, with 20 bases between them. The length of the CDR3 is 15 residues.

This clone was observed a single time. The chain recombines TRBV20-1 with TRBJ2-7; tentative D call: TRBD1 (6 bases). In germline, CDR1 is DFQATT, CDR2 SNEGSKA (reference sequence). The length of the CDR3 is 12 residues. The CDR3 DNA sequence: TGCACCCTTGGGACAATTAACGACGAGCAGTACTTC. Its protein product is CTLGTINDEQYF.

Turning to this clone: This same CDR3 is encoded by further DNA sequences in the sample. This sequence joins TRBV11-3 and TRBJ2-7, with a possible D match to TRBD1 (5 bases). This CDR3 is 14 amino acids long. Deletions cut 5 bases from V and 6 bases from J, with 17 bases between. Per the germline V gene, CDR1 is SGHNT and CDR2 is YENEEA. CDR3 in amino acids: CASSQATASLEQYF. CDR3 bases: TGTGCCAGCAGCCAAGCGACAGCTAGTCTCGAGCAGTACTTC.

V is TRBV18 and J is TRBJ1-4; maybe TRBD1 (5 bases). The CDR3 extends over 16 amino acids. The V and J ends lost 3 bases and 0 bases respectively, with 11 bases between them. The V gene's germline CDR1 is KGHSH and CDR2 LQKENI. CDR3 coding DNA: TGTGCCAGCTCACCCGGGGACTTAGCAACTAATGAAAAACTGTTTTTT. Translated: CASSPGDLATNEKLFF. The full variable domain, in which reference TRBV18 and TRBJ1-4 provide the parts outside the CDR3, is NAGVMQNPRHLVRRRGQEARLRCSPMKGHSHVYWYRQLPEEGLKFMVYLQKENIIDESGMPKERFSAEFPKEGPSILRIQQVVRGDSAAYFCASSPGDLATNEKLFFGSGTQLSVL.

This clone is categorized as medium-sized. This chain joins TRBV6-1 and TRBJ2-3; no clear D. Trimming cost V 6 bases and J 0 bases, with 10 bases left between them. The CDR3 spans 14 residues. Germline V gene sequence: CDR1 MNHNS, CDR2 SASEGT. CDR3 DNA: TGTGCCAGCAGGAAGAACCCAAGCACAGATACGCAGTATTTT. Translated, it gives CASRKNPSTDTQYF.

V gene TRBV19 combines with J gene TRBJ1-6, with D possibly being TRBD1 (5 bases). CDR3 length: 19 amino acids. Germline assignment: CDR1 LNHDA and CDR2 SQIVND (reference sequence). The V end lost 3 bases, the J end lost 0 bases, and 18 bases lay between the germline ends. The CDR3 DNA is TGTGCCAGTAGTATTGTGAGGGACCTTTCGAGCTCCTATAATTCACCCCTCCACTTT. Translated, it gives CASSIVRDLSSSYNSPLHF.

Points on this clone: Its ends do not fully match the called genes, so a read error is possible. DNA for the CDR3: TGTGCCAGCAGCCTAGCGTGGACAGGGTGGGAGCAGTACTTC. Translated, it gives CASSLAWTGWEQYF. This chain joins TRBV7-2 and TRBJ2-7; 8 bases map to TRBD1. This CDR3 has 14 amino acids. Germline CDR1 and CDR2: SGHTA and FQGNSA.

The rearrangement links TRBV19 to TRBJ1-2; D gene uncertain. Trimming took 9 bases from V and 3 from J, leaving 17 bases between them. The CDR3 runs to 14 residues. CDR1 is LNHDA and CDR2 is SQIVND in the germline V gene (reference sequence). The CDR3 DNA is TGTGCCAGCAAGTACGTAAACTCGGACTATGGCTACACCTTC. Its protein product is CASKYVNSDYGYTF.

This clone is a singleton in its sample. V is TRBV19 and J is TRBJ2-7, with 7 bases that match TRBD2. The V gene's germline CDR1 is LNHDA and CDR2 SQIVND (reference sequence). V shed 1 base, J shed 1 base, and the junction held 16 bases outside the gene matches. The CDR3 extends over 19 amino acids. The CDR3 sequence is CASSIASGGTGLRSYEQYF. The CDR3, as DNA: TGTGCCAGTAGTATAGCTTCGGGGGGAACCGGTCTTCGATCCTACGAGCAGTACTTC.

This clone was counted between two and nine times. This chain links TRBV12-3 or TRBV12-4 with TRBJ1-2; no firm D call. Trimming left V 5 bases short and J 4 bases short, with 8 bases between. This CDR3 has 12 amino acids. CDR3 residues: CASSPDFYGYTF. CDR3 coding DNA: TGTGCCAGCAGTCCAGATTTCTATGGCTACACCTTC.

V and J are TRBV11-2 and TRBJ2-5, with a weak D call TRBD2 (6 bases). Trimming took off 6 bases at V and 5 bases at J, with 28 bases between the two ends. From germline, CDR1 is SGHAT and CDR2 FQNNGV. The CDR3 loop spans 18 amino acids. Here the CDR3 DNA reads TGTGCCAGCAGTTCACCCAGTAGGGCTGGGGCGGCGGGGGAGACCCAGTACTTC. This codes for CASSSPSRAGAAGETQYF.

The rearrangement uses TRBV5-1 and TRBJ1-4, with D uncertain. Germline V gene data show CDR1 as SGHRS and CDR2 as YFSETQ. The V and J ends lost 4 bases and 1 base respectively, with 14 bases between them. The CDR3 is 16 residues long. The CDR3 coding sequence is TGCGCCAGCAGCCGTGAAGGGATTATAACTAATGAAAAACTGTTTTTT. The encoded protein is CASSREGIITNEKLFF.

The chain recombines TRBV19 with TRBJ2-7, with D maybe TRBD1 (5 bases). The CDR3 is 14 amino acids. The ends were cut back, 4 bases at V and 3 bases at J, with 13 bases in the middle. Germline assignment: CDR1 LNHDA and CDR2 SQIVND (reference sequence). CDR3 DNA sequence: TGTGCCAGTAGTAAAGCAACAGGTTTCTACGAGCAGTACTTC. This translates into CASSKATGFYEQYF.

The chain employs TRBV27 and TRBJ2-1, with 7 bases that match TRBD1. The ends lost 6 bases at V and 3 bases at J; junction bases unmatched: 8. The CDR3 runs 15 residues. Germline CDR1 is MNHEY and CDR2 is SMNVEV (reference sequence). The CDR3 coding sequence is TGTGCCAGCAGCTCCGACAGGGCGAACTACAATGAGCAGTTCTTC. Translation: CASSSDRANYNEQFF.

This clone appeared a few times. The CDR3 region is CASSEQGPNSPLHF. CDR3 nucleotides: TGTGCCAGCAGTGAACAGGGGCCCAATTCACCCCTCCACTTT. This sequence joins TRBV2 and TRBJ1-6, with a weak D call TRBD1 (6 bases). V was clipped by 2 bases and J by 7 bases, with 9 bases between them. In germline, CDR1 is SNHLY, CDR2 FYNNEI. The CDR3 length is 14 residues.

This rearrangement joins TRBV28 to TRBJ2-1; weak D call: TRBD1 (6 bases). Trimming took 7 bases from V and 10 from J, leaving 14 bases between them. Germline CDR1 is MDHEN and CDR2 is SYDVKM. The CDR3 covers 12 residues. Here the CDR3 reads CASITQGDEQFF. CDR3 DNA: TGTGCCAGCATCACACAGGGTGACGAGCAGTTCTTC.

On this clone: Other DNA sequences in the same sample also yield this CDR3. In DNA, the CDR3 is TGTGCCAGCAGCTCGACCCAAAGGGAAGCGGGAGGTATCGGGGAGACCCAGTACTTC. This sequence encodes CASSSTQREAGGIGETQYF. The genes are TRBV11-1 and TRBJ2-5, with TRBD2 identical over 9 bases. Trimming cost V 4 bases and J 5 bases; bases outside gene matches: 20. The CDR3 sequence is 19 residues long. Germline CDR1 reads SGHAT; CDR2 reads FQDESV (reference sequence).

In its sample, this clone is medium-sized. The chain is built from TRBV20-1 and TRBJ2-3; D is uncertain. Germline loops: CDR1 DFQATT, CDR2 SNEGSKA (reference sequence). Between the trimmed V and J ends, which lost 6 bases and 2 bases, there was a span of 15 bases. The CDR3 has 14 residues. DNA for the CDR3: TGCAGTGCCCCACGGACGGCTAACACAGATACGCAGTATTTT. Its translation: CSAPRTANTDTQYF.

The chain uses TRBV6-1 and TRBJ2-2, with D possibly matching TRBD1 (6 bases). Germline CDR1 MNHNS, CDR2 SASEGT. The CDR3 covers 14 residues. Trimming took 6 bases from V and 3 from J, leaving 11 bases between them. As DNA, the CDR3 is TGTGCCAGCAGGGCCGGGACACACACCGGGGAGCTGTTTTTT. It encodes CASRAGTHTGELFF.

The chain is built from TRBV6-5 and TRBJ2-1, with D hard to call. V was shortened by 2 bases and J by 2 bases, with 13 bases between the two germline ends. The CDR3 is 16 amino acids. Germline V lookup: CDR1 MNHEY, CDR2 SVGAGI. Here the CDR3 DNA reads TGTGCCAGCAGTTACAGGGAATGGAGTACCTACAATGAGCAGTTCTTC. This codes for CASSYREWSTYNEQFF.

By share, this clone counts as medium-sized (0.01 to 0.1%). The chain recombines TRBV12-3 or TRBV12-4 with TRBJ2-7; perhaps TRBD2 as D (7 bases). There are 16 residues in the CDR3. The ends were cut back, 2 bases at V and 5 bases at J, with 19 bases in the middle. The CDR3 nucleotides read TGTGCCAGCAGTTTAAGGGGGAGGGCCTACGCCCACGAGCAGTACTTC. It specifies CASSLRGRAYAHEQYF.